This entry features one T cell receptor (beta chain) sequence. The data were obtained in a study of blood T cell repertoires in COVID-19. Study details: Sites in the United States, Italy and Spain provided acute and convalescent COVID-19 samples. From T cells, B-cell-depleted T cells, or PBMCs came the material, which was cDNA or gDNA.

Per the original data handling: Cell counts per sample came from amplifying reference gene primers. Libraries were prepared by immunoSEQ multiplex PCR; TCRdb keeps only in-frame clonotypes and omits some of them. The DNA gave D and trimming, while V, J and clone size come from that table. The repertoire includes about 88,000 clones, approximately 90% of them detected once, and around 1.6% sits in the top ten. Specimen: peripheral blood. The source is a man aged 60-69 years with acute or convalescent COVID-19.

CDR3 sequence reads: CASSESGRDTEAFF. The CDR3 DNA is TGCGCCAGCAGTGAGTCGGGCAGGGACACTGAAGCTTTCTTT. The chain carries TRBV10-1 and TRBJ1-1; D is possibly TRBD1 (5 bases). This CDR3 has 14 amino acids. Germline CDR1 WNHNN, CDR2 SYGVQD (reference sequence). V was clipped by 0 bases and J by 3 bases, with 8 bases between them.